The 23 T cell receptor beta chains given below trace back to one sample, sequenced in a study of shared clonotypes between healthy human individuals. Data came from immunoSEQ multiplex PCR; TCRdb stores just in-frame clones and leaves some out. Among millions of clones listed, about 92% were seen once. The sequenced sample was naive CD4+ T cells sorted from blood. Subset given: CD45RA+ positively selected. The receptors stem from a man younger than 35 in good health.

The J gene is TRBJ2-5, the V gene TRBV10-3, with 8 bases that match TRBD2. V gave up 0 bases and J gave up 2 bases; unmatched junction bases: 5. There are 16 residues in the CDR3. CDR1 ENHRY and CDR2 SYGVKD come from the germline V gene. CDR3 sequence (DNA): TGTGCCATCAGTGAGTCCTGGCGGGGGGAACAAGAGACCCAGTACTTC. Translating it yields CAISESWRGEQETQYF.

V usage is TRBV5-5 and J usage is TRBJ2-5; no definite D call. The V end was cut by 2 bases, the J end by 2 bases, with 7 bases between. Germline CDR1 is SGHKS and CDR2 is YYEKEE (reference sequence). This CDR3 region has 13 residues. The CDR3, as DNA: TGTGCCAGCAGCTTCGCCCCGCAAGAGACCCAGTACTTC. Translated: CASSFAPQETQYF.

The gene calls are TRBV2 and TRBJ2-5; 11 nucleotides align to TRBD2. Gene TRBJ2-7 matches the end of the DNA better, so the J call may be wrong. Germline V gene data show CDR1 as SNHLY and CDR2 as FYNNEI. This CDR3 contains 16 residues. The CDR3 protein is CASSDPLAGGVDEQYF. As DNA, the CDR3 is TGTGCCAGCAGTGACCCTCTAGCGGGGGGAGTAGACGAGCAGTACTTC.

The chain couples TRBV6-4 to TRBJ1-2; D ambiguous. Trimming took 2 bases from V and 4 from J, leaving 2 bases between them. Germline V CDR1 and CDR2: MRHNA, SNTAGT. There are 11 residues in the CDR3. CDR3 coding DNA: TGTGCCAGCAGTGACCGCTATGGCTACACCTTC. Translated: CASSDRYGYTF.

The chain is built from TRBV27 and TRBJ2-3; 10 nucleotides line up with TRBD2. Germline V gives CDR1 MNHEY, CDR2 SMNVEV (reference sequence). V shed 6 bases, J shed 1 base, and the junction held 16 bases outside the gene matches. The CDR3 totals 19 residues. This CDR3 is CASSRPPRSGGAGTDTQYF. The DNA for the CDR3 is TGTGCCAGCAGCCGCCCCCCGCGAAGCGGGGGGGCGGGCACAGATACGCAGTATTTT.

With respect to this clone: Other DNA sequences in this specimen translate into the identical CDR3. The gene calls are TRBV10-3 and TRBJ1-3, with unresolved D. The CDR3 is 13 amino acids. In germline, CDR1 is ENHRY, CDR2 SYGVKD. With 2 bases removed from V and 0 bases from J, the gap between germline ends came to 2 bases. Here the CDR3 reads CAISEGSGNTIYF. The CDR3 nucleotides read TGTGCCATCAGTGAGGGCTCTGGAAACACCATATATTTT.

The rearrangement joins TRBV30 to TRBJ2-3; D gene unclear. Germline V lookup: CDR1 GTSNPN, CDR2 SVGIG (reference sequence). V was cut by 7 bases and J by 1 base, with 9 bases left in between. The length of the CDR3 is 12 residues. CDR3 sequence reads: CAYSLGTDTQYF. The CDR3, as DNA: TGTGCCTACTCTTTGGGCACAGATACGCAGTATTTT.

The chain joins TRBV15 to TRBJ2-7, with D possibly being TRBD2 (6 bases). This CDR3 region has 15 residues. Germline lookup yields CDR1 LNHNV and CDR2 YYDKDF (reference sequence). V lost 0 bases, J lost 2 bases, and 11 bases lay in between. The CDR3 bases are TGTGCCACCAGCAGAGATCAGGGCGGGGCCTACGAGCAGTACTTC. Protein sequence: CATSRDQGGAYEQYF. Full variable domain (missing parts from reference TRBV15 and TRBJ2-7): DAMVIQNPRYQVTQFGKPVTLSCSQTLNHNVMYWYQQKSSQAPKLLFHYYDKDFNNEADTPDNFQSRRPNTSFCFLDIRSPGLGDTAMYLCATSRDQGGAYEQYFGPGTRLTVT.

The chain is built from TRBV7-2 and TRBJ2-7; perhaps TRBD1 as D (5 bases). The germline V gene has CDR1 SGHTA and CDR2 FQGNSA. Trimming shortened V by 4 bases and J by 2 bases, and 12 bases separated the two germline ends. The CDR3 runs 14 residues. For the CDR3, the DNA is TGTGCCAGCAGCTCCCCTATGACAGCCTACGAGCAGTACTTC. This encodes CASSSPMTAYEQYF.

The chain carries TRBV6-1 and TRBJ2-7; 8 bases line up with TRBD1. Germline assignment: CDR1 MNHNS and CDR2 SASEGT. The V gene end was trimmed by 6 bases and the J gene end by 6 bases; junction bases not matched to a gene: 7. This CDR3 has 13 amino acids. As DNA, the CDR3 is TGTGCCAGCAGAAGCAGGGGGCCGGGCGAGCAGTACTTC. Encoded protein: CASRSRGPGEQYF.

This clone was seen once. Different DNA sequences within this sample yield the same CDR3. V gene TRBV18 combines with J gene TRBJ2-5; D is unclear. This CDR3 has 13 residues. Germline CDR1 reads KGHSH; CDR2 reads LQKENI. The ends were cut back, 1 base at V and 1 base at J, with 4 bases in the middle. The CDR3 loop is CASSPLIQETQYF. The CDR3 bases are TGTGCCAGCTCACCACTCATCCAAGAGACCCAGTACTTC.

The rearrangement uses TRBV18 and TRBJ2-5; 9 bases map to TRBD1. V lost 5 bases to trimming and J lost 5 bases; unmatched junction nucleotides: 6. Germline CDR1 reads KGHSH; CDR2 reads LQKENI. There are 14 residues in the CDR3. CDR3 coding DNA: TGTGCCAGCTCAGCCCGAACAGGGGGCGAGACCCAGTACTTC. It is translated as CASSARTGGETQYF.

This clone was seen just once. This rearrangement joins TRBV6-1 to TRBJ1-1, with D unresolved. The CDR3 spans 15 residues. Trimming shortened V by 4 bases and J by 1 base, and 13 bases separated the two germline ends. CDR1 and CDR2 (germline): MNHNS, SASEGT. For the CDR3, the DNA is TGTGCCAGCAGTGGCGCCCACGTGGGGAACACTGAAGCTTTCTTT. Amino acids: CASSGAHVGNTEAFF.

As for this clone: The same CDR3 can be traced to other DNA sequences in this sample. The rearrangement links TRBV19 to TRBJ2-7; the D is unclear. The CDR3 is made up of 11 amino acids. V lost 1 base and J 6 bases, leaving 4 bases between the germline ends. Germline CDR1 reads LNHDA; CDR2 reads SQIVND (reference sequence). The CDR3 region is CASSIGVEQYF. The CDR3 DNA follows: TGTGCCAGTAGTATAGGGGTCGAGCAGTACTTC.

V gene TRBV5-6 combines with J gene TRBJ2-5, with 12 bases lining up with TRBD1. CDR3 length: 17 amino acids. V lost 1 base, J lost 5 bases, and 9 bases stayed unmatched. Per the germline V gene, CDR1 is SGHDT and CDR2 is YYEEEE. The CDR3 protein is CASSLIGDRGPTETQYF. In DNA, the CDR3 is TGTGCCAGCAGCTTGATTGGGGACAGGGGGCCGACCGAGACCCAGTACTTC.

The CDR3 loop reads CASSVQGGGTEAFF. CDR3 sequence (DNA): TGCGCCAGCAGCGTACAGGGTGGGGGCACTGAAGCTTTCTTT. The chain uses TRBV5-1 and TRBJ1-1, with D possibly being TRBD1 (6 bases). With 4 bases removed from V and 4 bases from J, the gap between germline ends came to 14 bases. CDR1 and CDR2 (germline): SGHRS, YFSETQ. The CDR3 length is 14 residues.

The chain couples TRBV6-5 to TRBJ2-3; D call uncertain. CDR1 and CDR2 (germline): MNHEY, SVGAGI. The ends were cut back, 5 bases at V and 2 bases at J, with 14 bases in the middle. The CDR3 extends over 15 amino acids. The DNA for the CDR3 is TGTGCCAGCAGTGGGTGGTTTTCTCCCACAGATACGCAGTATTTT. Protein sequence: CASSGWFSPTDTQYF.

The chain links TRBV5-1 to TRBJ2-3; D might be TRBD2 (5 bases). The germline gives CDR1 SGHRS, CDR2 YFSETQ. V was cut by 7 bases and J by 0 bases, with 12 bases left in between. The CDR3 contains 14 residues. The CDR3 DNA is TGCGCCAGCCGAGAAGAGCGGAGCACAGATACGCAGTATTTT. It codes for CASREERSTDTQYF.

This clone was detected once. The V and J genes are TRBV2 and TRBJ2-1, with 11 nucleotides matching TRBD1. V was pared by 1 base and J by 9 bases, with 5 bases of the junction left unmatched. CDR1 and CDR2 from the germline V gene are SNHLY and FYNNEI. This CDR3 is 15 amino acids long. CDR3 bases: TGTGCCAGCAGTGAAGTAGGACAGGGGGCGACTGAGCAGTTCTTC. Translating gives CASSEVGQGATEQFF. Variable domain in full (rest from reference TRBV2 and TRBJ2-1): EPEVTQTPSHQVTQMGQEVILRCVPISNHLYFYWYRQILGQKVEFLVSFYNNEISEKSEIFDDQFSVERPDGSNFTLKIRSTKLEDSAMYFCASSEVGQGATEQFFGPGTRLTVL.

The rearrangement joins TRBV14 to TRBJ1-1; no firm D call. CDR1 and CDR2 (germline): SGHDN, FVKESK. This CDR3 region has 15 residues. The V gene lost 2 bases and the J gene lost 1 base, with 11 bases spanning the gap. The CDR3 coding sequence is TGTGCCAGCAGCCAATATGGCCCGAGGAACACTGAAGCTTTCTTT. Protein sequence: CASSQYGPRNTEAFF.

V usage is TRBV5-4 and J usage is TRBJ2-5; D may be TRBD2 (7 bases). The CDR3 length is 19 residues. The germline V gene has CDR1 SGHNT and CDR2 YYREEE (reference sequence). V lost 2 bases and J 10 bases, leaving 33 bases between the germline ends. The chain's CDR3 is CASSLSRDTPVGGVGVQYF. The CDR3 nucleotides read TGTGCCAGCAGCTTAAGTCGCGATACGCCCGTAGGGGGGGTGGGTGTCCAGTACTTC.

The V and J genes are TRBV6-5 and TRBJ1-1, with 8 bases lining up with TRBD1. V dropped 5 bases and J dropped 1; count of bases not matched to a gene: 6. The CDR3 is 15 residues long. Germline CDR1 is MNHEY and CDR2 is SVGAGI. The CDR3 DNA sequence: TGTGCCAGCAGTCTCTGGGGACAGGCGAACACTGAAGCTTTCTTT. Its translation is CASSLWGQANTEAFF.

This clone has a single count. This CDR3 is also generated by other DNA sequences in the sample. CDR3 coding DNA: TGTGCCAGCAGTTACTCTGGGACCGGAGGGGAAAAACTGTTTTTT. This encodes CASSYSGTGGEKLFF. This chain joins TRBV6-5 and TRBJ1-4; D may be TRBD1 (5 bases). Trimming cost V 0 bases and J 8 bases, with 13 bases left between them. This CDR3 contains 15 residues. The germline gives CDR1 MNHEY, CDR2 SVGAGI.